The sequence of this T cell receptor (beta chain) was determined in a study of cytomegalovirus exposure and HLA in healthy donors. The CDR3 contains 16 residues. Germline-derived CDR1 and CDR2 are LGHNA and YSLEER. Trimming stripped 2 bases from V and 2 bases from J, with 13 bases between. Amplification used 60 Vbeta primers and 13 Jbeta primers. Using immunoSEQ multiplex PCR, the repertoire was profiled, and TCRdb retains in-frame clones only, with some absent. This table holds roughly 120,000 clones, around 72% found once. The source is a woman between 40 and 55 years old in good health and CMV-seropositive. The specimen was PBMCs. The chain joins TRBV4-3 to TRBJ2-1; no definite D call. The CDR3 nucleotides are TGCGCCAGCAGCCAATCGTTAACAGTTGCCTACAATGAGCAGTTCTTC. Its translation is CASSQSLTVAYNEQFF.